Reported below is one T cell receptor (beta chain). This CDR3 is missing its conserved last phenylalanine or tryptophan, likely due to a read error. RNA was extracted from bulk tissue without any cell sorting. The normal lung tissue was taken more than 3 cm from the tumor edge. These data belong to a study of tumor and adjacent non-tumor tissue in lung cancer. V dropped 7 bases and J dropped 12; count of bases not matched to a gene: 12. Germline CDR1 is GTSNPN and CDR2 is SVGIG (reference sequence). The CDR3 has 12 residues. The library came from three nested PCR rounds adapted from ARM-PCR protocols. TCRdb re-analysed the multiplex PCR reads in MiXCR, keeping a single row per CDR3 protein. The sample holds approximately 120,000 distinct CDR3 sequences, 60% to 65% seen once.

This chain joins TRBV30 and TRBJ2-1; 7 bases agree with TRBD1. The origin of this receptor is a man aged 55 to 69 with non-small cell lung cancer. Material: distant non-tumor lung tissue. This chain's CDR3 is CAFPPGTGVQFL. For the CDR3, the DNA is TGTGCCTTCCCACCGGGAACAGGGGTGCAGTTCTTG.